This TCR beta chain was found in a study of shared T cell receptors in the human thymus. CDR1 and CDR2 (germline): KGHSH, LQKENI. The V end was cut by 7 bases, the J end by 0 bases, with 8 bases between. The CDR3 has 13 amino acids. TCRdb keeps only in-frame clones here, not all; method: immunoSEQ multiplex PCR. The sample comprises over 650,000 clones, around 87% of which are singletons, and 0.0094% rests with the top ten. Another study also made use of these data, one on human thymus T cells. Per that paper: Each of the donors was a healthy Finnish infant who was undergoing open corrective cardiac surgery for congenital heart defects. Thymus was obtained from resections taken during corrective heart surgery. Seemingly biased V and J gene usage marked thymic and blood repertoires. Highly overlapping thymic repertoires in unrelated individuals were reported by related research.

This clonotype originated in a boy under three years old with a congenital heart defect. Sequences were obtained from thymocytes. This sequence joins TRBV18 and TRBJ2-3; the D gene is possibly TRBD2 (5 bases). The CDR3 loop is CASWESSTDTQYF. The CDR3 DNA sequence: TGTGCCAGCTGGGAGTCGAGCACAGATACGCAGTATTTT.